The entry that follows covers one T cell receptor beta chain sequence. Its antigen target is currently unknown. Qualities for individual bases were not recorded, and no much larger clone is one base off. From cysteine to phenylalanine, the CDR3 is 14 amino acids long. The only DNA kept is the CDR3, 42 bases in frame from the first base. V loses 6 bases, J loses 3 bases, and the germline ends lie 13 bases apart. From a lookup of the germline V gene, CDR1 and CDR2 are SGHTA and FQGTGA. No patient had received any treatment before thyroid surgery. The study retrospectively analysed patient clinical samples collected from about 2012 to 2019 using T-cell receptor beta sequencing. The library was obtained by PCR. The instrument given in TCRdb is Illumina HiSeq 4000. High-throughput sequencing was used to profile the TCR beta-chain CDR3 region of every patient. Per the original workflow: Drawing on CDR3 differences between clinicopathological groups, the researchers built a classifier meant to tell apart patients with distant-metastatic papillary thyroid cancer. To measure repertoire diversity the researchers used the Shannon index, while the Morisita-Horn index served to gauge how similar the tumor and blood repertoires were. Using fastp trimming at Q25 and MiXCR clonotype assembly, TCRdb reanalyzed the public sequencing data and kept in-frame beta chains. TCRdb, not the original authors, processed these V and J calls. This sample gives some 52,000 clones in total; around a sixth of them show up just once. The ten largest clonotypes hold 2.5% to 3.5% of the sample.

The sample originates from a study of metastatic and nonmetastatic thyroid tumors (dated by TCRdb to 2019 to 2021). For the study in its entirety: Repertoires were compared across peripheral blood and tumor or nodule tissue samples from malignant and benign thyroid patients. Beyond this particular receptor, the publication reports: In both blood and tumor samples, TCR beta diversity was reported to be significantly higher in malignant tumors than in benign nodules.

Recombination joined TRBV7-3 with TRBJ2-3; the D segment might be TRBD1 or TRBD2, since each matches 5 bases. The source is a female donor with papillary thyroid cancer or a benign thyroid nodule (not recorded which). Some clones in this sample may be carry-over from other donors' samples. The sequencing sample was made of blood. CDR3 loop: CASRGRDGTDTQYF. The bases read TGTGCCAGCAGAGGACGGGACGGGACAGATACGCAGTATTTT.